Included here is one T cell receptor beta chain sequence, with context. This CDR3 spans 15 amino acids. Unmatched junction bases numbered 12, after V lost 4 bases and J lost 6 bases. The germline CDR1 and CDR2 sequences are KGHSH and LQKENI. The data were obtained in a study of blood T cell repertoires in COVID-19. The method was immunoSEQ multiplex PCR; TCRdb's version includes in-frame clones alone and lacks a portion of them. The sample carries about 300,000 clones, around 90% recorded once. This clonotype was sampled from a woman aged 45-65 years with COVID-19, enrolled during active disease. Sequencing was carried out using peripheral blood. The rearrangement links TRBV18 to TRBJ2-7, with 7 bases identical to TRBD2. DNA of the CDR3: TGTGCCAGCTCACTAGGCGGGAGCTCGGCCTCCGAGCAGTACTTC. The encoded protein is CASSLGGSSASEQYF.